This T cell receptor beta chain was profiled in a study of T cell repertoires in cytomegalovirus infection (dated by TCRdb to the late 2010s). For the study in its entirety: The HLA type of each donor mattered for the analysis, because public TCR beta signatures pointed to carriage of CMV infection along with the matching HLA type. Study-wide conclusions, independent of this receptor: The ex vivo response was dominated by HLA-C-restricted CMV-specific TCR beta clonotypes, which also provided the single most frequent clonotype in two of eight donors. Carriers of CMV infection plus the relevant HLA type were discriminated by the cumulative frequency of public TCR beta family members in the study cohort and in an independent roughly 370-donor cohort.

Note on this clonotype: Its antigen is currently not known. No per-base quality is available; no much larger clone lies one base away.

Sequencing was carried out with an Illumina HiSeq 1500. TCRdb ran its own pipeline on the public reads, namely fastp trimming at Q25 and MiXCR clone calling, and kept in-frame beta chains. Rows merge per CDR3 protein into single entries with the most common DNA and genes. In this sample the table shows hundreds of thousands of distinct CDR3 sequences, roughly 30% of which occur a single time. The ten largest clones represent approximately 14% of the sample. The sequence was collected from a human donor in good health (CMV status not recorded). Some clones in this sample may be carry-over from other donors' samples. Sequencing was done on a sample of PBMCs.

The CDR3 reads as follows: CASKGHYEQYF. The nucleotides read TGTGCCAGCAAAGGGCACTACGAGCAGTACTTC. This sequence uses TRBV7-6 and TRBJ2-7; the D gene cannot be resolved reliably. V and J lose 7 bases and 3 bases, and a span of 7 bases separates them. Spanning cysteine to phenylalanine, the CDR3 consists of 11 amino acids. Of the read, only the CDR3 DNA is kept; its 33 bases are in frame from base 1. CDR1 and CDR2 (SGHVS, FNYEAQ) derive from the germline V gene. With the rest looked up from the reference TRBV7-6 and TRBJ2-7 genes rather than sequenced, the full variable domain is GAGVSQSPRYKVTKRGQDVALRCDPISGHVSLYWYRQALGQGPEFLTYFNYEAQQDKSGLPNDRFSAERPEGSISTLTIQRTEQRDSAMYRCASKGHYEQYFGPGTRLTVT.